This T cell receptor beta chain was found in a study of blood T cell repertoires in COVID-19. Study as a whole: Spain, Italy and the United States supplied samples that represented acute and convalescent COVID-19. Nucleic acid was either cDNA or gDNA, and it came from T cells, B-cell-depleted T cells, or PBMCs.

V lost 3 bases and J lost 3, with 8 bases in between. Germline V gene sequence: CDR1 KGHDR, CDR2 SFDVKD. The CDR3 consists of 13 residues. Authors' methods: From reference gene primer amplification, estimates of nucleated cell counts were derived. Sequencing used immunoSEQ multiplex PCR; TCRdb keeps in-frame clones, though not all of them. V and J calls and clone size follow that table, whereas D and trimming were derived from the DNA. The profile covers more than 30,000 clones, with roughly 80% appearing a single time and 13% to 15% taken by the ten largest. Sequenced material: peripheral blood. The clonotype comes from a woman between 70 and 85 years old with acute or convalescent COVID-19. The chain couples TRBV24-1 to TRBJ2-7; perhaps TRBD2 as D (5 bases). CDR3 sequence (DNA): TGTGCCACCAGTGATCCGGACTTCTACGAGCAGTACTTC. Its protein is CATSDPDFYEQYF.